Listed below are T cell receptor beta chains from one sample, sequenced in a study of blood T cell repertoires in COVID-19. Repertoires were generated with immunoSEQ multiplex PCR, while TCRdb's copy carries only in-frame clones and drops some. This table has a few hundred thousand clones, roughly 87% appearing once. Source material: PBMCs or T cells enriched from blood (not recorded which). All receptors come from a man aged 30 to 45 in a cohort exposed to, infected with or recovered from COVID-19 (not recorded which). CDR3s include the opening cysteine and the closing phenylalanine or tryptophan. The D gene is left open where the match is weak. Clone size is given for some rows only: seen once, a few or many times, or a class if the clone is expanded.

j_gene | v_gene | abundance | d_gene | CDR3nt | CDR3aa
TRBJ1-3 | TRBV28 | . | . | TGTGCCAGCAGTTTTTCGCCCGACAGGCTTATTGGAAACACCATATATTTT | CASSFSPDRLIGNTIYF
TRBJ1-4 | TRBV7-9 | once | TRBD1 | TGTGCCAGCAGCTTCCGGACAGGGGGTGAAAAACTGTTTTTT | CASSFRTGGEKLFF
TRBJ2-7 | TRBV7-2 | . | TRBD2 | TGTGCCAGCAGCTTAGGCGGGGGCTACGAGCAGTACTTC | CASSLGGGYEQYF
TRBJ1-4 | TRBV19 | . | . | TGTGCCAGTAGTATTTGGAGGGCTAATGAAAAACTGTTTTTT | CASSIWRANEKLFF
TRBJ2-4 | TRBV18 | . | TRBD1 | TGTGCCAGCTCACCACTGGACAGGGAGCTAGCCAAAAACATTCAGTACTTC | CASSPLDRELAKNIQYF
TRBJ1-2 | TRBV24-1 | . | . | TGTGCCACCAGTGAGGGCCCAGGGGCTAATCTATATGGCTACACCTTC | CATSEGPGANLYGYTF
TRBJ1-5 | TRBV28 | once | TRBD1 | TGTGCCAGCAGTCCGGACAGGGCTCAGCCCCAGCATTTT | CASSPDRAQPQHF
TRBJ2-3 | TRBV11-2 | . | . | TGTGCCAGCAGCTTTCAAAGCCCCGATACGCAGTATTTT | CASSFQSPDTQYF
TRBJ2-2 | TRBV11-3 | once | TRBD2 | TGTGCCAGCAGCTTTGATCCCGGGACTAAGTTCACCGGGGAGCTGTTTTTT | CASSFDPGTKFTGELFF
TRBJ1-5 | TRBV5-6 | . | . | TGTGCCAGCAGCTTGAGACAGGCAGGTGATCAGCCCCAGCATTTT | CASSLRQAGDQPQHF
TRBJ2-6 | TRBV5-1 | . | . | TGCGCCAGCAGCTTCCGTAGTGGACAGCTAACAATCCCGTCTGGGGCCAACGTCCTGACTTTC | CASSFRSGQLTIPSGANVLTF
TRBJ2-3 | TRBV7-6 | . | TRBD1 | TGTGCCAGCAGCTTAGAAAGGACAGGGGCCACAGATACGCAGTATTTT | CASSLERTGATDTQYF
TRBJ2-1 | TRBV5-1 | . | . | TGCGCCAGCAGCCTTATTTTCCGAGGGAGCTCCTACAATGAGCAGTTCTTC | CASSLIFRGSSYNEQFF
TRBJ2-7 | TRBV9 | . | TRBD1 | TGTGCCAGCAGCGTAGATTCAGGGGGCTCCTACGAGCAGTACTTC | CASSVDSGGSYEQYF
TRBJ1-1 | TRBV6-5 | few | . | TGTGCCAGCAGTTTGAAGACAGGAAACACTGAAGCTTTCTTT | CASSLKTGNTEAFF
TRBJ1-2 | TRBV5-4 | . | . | TGTGCCAGCAGCTTGGCCTTACGGCGGGAGGGCTACACCTTC | CASSLALRREGYTF
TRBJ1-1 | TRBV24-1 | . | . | TGTGCCACCAGTGATTTGACGGGTGAAGCTTTCTTT | CATSDLTGEAFF
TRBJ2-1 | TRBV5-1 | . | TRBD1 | TGCGCCAGCAGCTCTAAGGGACAGGGCGCCTGGTTCTTC | CASSSKGQGAWFF